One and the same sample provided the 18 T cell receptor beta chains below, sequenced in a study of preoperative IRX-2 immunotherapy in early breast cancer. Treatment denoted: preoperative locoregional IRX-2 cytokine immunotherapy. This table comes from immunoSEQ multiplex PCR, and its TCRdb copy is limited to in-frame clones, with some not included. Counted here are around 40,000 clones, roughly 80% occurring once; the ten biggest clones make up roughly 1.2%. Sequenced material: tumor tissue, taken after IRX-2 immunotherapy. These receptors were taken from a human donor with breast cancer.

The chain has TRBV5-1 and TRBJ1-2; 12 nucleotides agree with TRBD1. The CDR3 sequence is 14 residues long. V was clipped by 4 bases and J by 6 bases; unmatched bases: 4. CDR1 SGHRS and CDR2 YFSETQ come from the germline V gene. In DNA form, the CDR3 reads TGCGCCAGCAGCGGGGGACAGGGGGCCGATGGCTACACCTTC. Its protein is CASSGGQGADGYTF.

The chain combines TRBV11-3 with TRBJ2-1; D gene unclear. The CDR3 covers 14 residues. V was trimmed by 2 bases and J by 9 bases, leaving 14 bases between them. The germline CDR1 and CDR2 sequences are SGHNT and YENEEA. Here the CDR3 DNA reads TGTGCCAGCAGCTTAACCCTAGGGATCGGTGAGCAGTTCTTC. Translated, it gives CASSLTLGIGEQFF.

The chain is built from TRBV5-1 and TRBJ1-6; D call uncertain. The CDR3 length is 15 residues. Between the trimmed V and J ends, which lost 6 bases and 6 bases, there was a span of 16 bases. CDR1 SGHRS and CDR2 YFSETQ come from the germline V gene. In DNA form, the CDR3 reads TGCGCCAGCAAAGGGCCAGGAGTGTTTAATTCACCCCTCCACTTT. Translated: CASKGPGVFNSPLHF. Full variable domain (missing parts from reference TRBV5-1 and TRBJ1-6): KAGVTQTPRYLIKTRGQQVTLSCSPISGHRSVSWYQQTPGQGLQFLFEYFSETQRNKGNFPGRFSGRQFSNSRSEMNVSTLELGDSALYLCASKGPGVFNSPLHFGNGTRLTVT.

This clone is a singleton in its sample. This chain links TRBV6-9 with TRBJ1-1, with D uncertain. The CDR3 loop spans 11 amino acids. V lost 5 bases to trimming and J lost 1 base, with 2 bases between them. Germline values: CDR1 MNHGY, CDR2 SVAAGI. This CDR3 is CASSRNTEAFF. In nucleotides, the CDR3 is TGTGCCAGCAGTCGGAACACTGAAGCTTTCTTT.

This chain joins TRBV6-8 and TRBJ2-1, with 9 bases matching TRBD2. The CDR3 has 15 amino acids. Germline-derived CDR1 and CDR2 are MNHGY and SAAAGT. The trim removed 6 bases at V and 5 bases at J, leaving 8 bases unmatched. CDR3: CASSWTSELHNEQFF. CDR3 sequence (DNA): TGTGCCAGCAGCTGGACTAGCGAGTTGCACAATGAGCAGTTCTTC.

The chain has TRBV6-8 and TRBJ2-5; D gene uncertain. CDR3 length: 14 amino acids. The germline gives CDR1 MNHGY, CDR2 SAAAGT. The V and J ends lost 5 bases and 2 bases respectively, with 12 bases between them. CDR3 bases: TGTGCCAGCAGTACATCTCTCCGTCAAGAGACCCAGTACTTC. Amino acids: CASSTSLRQETQYF.

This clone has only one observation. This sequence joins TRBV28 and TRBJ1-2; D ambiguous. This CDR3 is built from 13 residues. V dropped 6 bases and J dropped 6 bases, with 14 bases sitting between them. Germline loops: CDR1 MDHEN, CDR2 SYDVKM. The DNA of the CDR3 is TGTGCCAGCAGCTCCCCCCTCAAAGATGGCTACACCTTC. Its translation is CASSSPLKDGYTF.

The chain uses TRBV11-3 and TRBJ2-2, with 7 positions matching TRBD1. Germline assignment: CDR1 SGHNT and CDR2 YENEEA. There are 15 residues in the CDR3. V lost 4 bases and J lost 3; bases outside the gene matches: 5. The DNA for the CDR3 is TGTGCCAGCAGCTCCGGGGACAGAGACACCGGGGAGCTGTTTTTT. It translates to CASSSGDRDTGELFF.

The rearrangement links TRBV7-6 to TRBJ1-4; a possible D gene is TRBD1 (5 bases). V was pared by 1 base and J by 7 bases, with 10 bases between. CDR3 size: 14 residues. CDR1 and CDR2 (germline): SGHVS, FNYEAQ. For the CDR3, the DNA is TGTGCCAGCAGCTTAGTCGGGGGGGGTGAAAAACTGTTTTTT. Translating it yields CASSLVGGGEKLFF.

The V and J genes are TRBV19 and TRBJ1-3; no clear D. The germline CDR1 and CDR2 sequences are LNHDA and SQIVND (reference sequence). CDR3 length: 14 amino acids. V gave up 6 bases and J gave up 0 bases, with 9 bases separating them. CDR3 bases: TGTGCCAGTAGCCCGTCCTTCTCTGGAAACACCATATATTTT. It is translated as CASSPSFSGNTIYF.

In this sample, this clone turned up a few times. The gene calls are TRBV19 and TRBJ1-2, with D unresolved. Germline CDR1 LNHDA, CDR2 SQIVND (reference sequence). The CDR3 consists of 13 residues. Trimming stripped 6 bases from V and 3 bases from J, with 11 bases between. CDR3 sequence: CASSPAAYYGYTF. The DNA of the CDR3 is TGTGCCAGTAGCCCCGCAGCTTACTATGGCTACACCTTC. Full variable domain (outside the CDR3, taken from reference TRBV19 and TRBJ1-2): DGGITQSPKYLFRKEGQNVTLSCEQNLNHDAMYWYRQDPGQGLRLIYYSQIVNDFQKGDIAEGYSVSREKKESFPLTVTSAQKNPTAFYLCASSPAAYYGYTFGSGTRLTVV.

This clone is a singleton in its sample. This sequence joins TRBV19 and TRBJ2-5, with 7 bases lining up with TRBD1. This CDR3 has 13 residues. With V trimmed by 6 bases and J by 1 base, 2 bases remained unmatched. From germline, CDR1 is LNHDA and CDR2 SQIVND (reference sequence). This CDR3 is CASRDRVQETQYF. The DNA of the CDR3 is TGTGCCAGTAGAGACAGGGTCCAAGAGACCCAGTACTTC. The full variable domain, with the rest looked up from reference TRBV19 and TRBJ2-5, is DGGITQSPKYLFRKEGQNVTLSCEQNLNHDAMYWYRQDPGQGLRLIYYSQIVNDFQKGDIAEGYSVSREKKESFPLTVTSAQKNPTAFYLCASRDRVQETQYFGPGTRLLVL.

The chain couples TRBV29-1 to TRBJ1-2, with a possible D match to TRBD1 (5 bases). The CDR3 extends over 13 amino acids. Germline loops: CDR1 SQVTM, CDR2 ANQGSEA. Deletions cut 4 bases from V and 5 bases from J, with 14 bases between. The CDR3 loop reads CSVVVRDSYGYTF. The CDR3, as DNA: TGCAGCGTTGTGGTACGGGACTCTTATGGCTACACCTTC. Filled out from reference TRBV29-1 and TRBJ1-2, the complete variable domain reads SAVISQKPSRDICQRGTSLTIQCQVDSQVTMMFWYRQQPGQSLTLIATANQGSEATYESGFVIDKFPISRPNLTFSTLTVSNMSPEDSSIYLCSVVVRDSYGYTFGSGTRLTVV.

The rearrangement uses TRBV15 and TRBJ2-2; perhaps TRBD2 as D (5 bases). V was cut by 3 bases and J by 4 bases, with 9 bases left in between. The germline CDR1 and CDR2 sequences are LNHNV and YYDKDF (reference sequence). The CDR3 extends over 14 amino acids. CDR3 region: CATSRDFPTGELFF. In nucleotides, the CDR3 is TGTGCCACCAGCAGGGACTTCCCCACCGGGGAGCTGTTTTTT. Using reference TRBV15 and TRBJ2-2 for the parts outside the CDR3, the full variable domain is DAMVIQNPRYQVTQFGKPVTLSCSQTLNHNVMYWYQQKSSQAPKLLFHYYDKDFNNEADTPDNFQSRRPNTSFCFLDIRSPGLGDTAMYLCATSRDFPTGELFFGEGSRLTVL.

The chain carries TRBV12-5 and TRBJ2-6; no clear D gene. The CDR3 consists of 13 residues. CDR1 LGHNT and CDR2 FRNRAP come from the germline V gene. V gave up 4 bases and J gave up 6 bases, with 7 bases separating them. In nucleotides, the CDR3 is TGTGCTAGTGGTTCCGGTACGGCCAACGTCCTGACTTTC. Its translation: CASGSGTANVLTF.

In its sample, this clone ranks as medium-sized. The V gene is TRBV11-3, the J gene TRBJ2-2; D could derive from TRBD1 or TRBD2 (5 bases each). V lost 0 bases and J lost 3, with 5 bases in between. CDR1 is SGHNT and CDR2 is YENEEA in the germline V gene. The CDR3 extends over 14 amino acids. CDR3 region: CASSLEGDTGELFF. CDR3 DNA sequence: TGTGCCAGCAGCTTAGAGGGGGACACCGGGGAGCTGTTTTTT.

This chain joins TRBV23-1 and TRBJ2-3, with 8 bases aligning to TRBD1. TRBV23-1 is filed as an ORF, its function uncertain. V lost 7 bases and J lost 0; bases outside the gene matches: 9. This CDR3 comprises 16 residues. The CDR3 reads CASTHRTGLSTDTQYF. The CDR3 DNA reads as TGCGCCAGCACCCACCGGACAGGGCTCAGCACAGATACGCAGTATTTT.

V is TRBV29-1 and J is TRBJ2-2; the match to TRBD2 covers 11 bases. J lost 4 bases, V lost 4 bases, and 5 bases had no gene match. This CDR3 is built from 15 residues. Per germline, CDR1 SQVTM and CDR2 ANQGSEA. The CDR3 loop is CSVGMLAGGTGELFF. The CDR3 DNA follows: TGCAGCGTTGGTATGCTAGCGGGGGGCACCGGGGAGCTGTTTTTT.